Below are 28 T cell receptor beta chains sequenced from a single sample in a study of chemoradiotherapy in HPV16-positive cancers. The method was immunoSEQ multiplex PCR; TCRdb's version includes in-frame clones alone and lacks a portion of them. The data contain about 9,500 clones, roughly 84% of them singletons. Here the sequenced sample was blood, taken from a patient who underwent chemoradiotherapy. The receptors derive from a human donor with HPV-associated anogenital cancer.

Here the CDR3 reads CASSYQGPRDYNEQFF. CDR3 in DNA: TGTGCCAGCAGTTACCAGGGACCGCGTGACTACAATGAGCAGTTCTTC. The chain is built from TRBV6-5 and TRBJ2-1; D possibly uses TRBD1 or TRBD2 (5 bases each). CDR1 is MNHEY and CDR2 is SVGAGI in the germline V gene. This CDR3 contains 16 residues. Trimming removed 2 bases at V and 3 bases at J, with 14 bases between.

V usage is TRBV4-2 and J usage is TRBJ2-2; D remains ambiguous. The V end lost 0 bases, the J end lost 5 bases, and 10 bases lay between the germline ends. In germline, CDR1 is LGHNA, CDR2 YNFKEQ. The CDR3 sequence is 15 residues long. CDR3 sequence: CASSQERSQTGELFF. The CDR3 DNA sequence: TGTGCCAGCAGCCAAGAACGGTCCCAAACCGGGGAGCTGTTTTTT.

The genes are TRBV5-1 and TRBJ2-1; 8 bases are shared with TRBD1. There are 15 residues in the CDR3. Germline V gene sequence: CDR1 SGHRS, CDR2 YFSETQ. The V and J ends lost 7 bases and 5 bases, in that order; junction bases with no gene match: 11. The CDR3 here is CASRNRDRFDNEQFF. CDR3 coding DNA: TGCGCCAGCCGCAACCGGGACAGGTTCGACAATGAGCAGTTCTTC.

CDR3 sequence: CASSLNTGTGRNQPQHF. In nucleotides, the CDR3 is TGTGCCAGCAGCTTAAACACCGGGACAGGGCGGAATCAGCCCCAGCATTTT. The J gene is TRBJ1-5, the V gene TRBV7-8, with 9 bases aligning to TRBD1. This CDR3 region has 17 residues. The germline gives CDR1 SGHVS, CDR2 FQNEAQ. Trimming removed 2 bases from V and 4 bases from J; junction bases left unmatched: 9. Filled out from reference TRBV7-8 and TRBJ1-5, the complete variable domain reads GAGVSQSPRYKVAKRGQDVALRCDPISGHVSLFWYQQALGQGPEFLTYFQNEAQLDKSGLPSDRFFAERPEGSVSTLKIQRTQQEDSAVYLCASSLNTGTGRNQPQHFGDGTRLSIL.

V gene TRBV6-1 combines with J gene TRBJ2-6; unclear D gene. The CDR3 has 16 residues. Germline V lookup: CDR1 MNHNS, CDR2 SASEGT. Trimming left V 3 bases short and J 2 bases short, with 11 bases between. CDR3 amino acids: CASSDFSGAGANVLTF. Written as DNA, the CDR3 is TGTGCCAGCAGTGATTTTTCGGGTGCTGGGGCCAACGTCCTGACTTTC.

The V call is TRBV19, the J call TRBJ2-7; no clear D gene. Between the trimmed V and J ends, which lost 1 base and 2 bases, there was a span of 6 bases. The germline V gene has CDR1 LNHDA and CDR2 SQIVND (reference sequence). This CDR3 spans 13 amino acids. The CDR3 sequence is CASSIAGPYEQYF. CDR3 in DNA: TGTGCCAGTAGTATAGCTGGCCCCTACGAGCAGTACTTC. The whole variable domain, filled in from reference TRBV19 and TRBJ2-7, reads DGGITQSPKYLFRKEGQNVTLSCEQNLNHDAMYWYRQDPGQGLRLIYYSQIVNDFQKGDIAEGYSVSREKKESFPLTVTSAQKNPTAFYLCASSIAGPYEQYFGPGTRLTVT.

The genes are TRBV18 and TRBJ1-3; D is undetermined. The CDR3 sequence is 15 residues long. CDR1 KGHSH and CDR2 LQKENI come from the germline V gene. Between the trimmed V and J ends, which lost 3 bases and 0 bases, there was a span of 9 bases. For the CDR3, the DNA is TGTGCCAGCTCACCCACGGGGAGCTCTGGAAACACCATATATTTT. Its translation: CASSPTGSSGNTIYF.

V usage is TRBV7-9 and J usage is TRBJ2-3; D perhaps matches TRBD1 (5 bases). Trimming took 5 bases from V and 3 from J, leaving 12 bases between them. Germline loops: CDR1 SEHNR, CDR2 FQNEAQ (reference sequence). The CDR3 length is 14 residues. CDR3 bases: TGTGCCAGCAGCCGCAGGGAAATGACAGATACGCAGTATTTT. Translated: CASSRREMTDTQYF.

The chain couples TRBV11-3 to TRBJ1-2; D unclear. V shed 5 bases and J shed 4 bases, with 17 bases lying between them. Germline lookup yields CDR1 SGHNT and CDR2 YENEEA. The CDR3 consists of 15 residues. Written as DNA, the CDR3 is TGTGCCAGCAGCGACCTGCTCGGAAAGACCTATGGCTACACCTTC. Protein sequence: CASSDLLGKTYGYTF.

This chain joins TRBV7-9 and TRBJ2-1, with 9 bases lining up with TRBD1. This CDR3 contains 16 residues. The germline gives CDR1 SEHNR, CDR2 FQNEAQ (reference sequence). The ends lost 3 bases at V and 5 bases at J; junction bases unmatched: 8. The CDR3 nucleotides read TGTGCCAGCAGCTTGCTACCGGGACAGGGCGACAATGAGCAGTTCTTC. Its translation: CASSLLPGQGDNEQFF. The variable domain in full, with the rest retrieved from reference TRBV7-9 and TRBJ2-1, is DTGVSQNPRHKITKRGQNVTFRCDPISEHNRLYWYRQTLGQGPEFLTYFQNEAQLEKSRLLSDRFSAERPKGSFSTLEIQRTEQGDSAMYLCASSLLPGQGDNEQFFGPGTRLTVL.

Only a few counts were recorded for this clone. V is TRBV5-8 and J is TRBJ1-3; D is uncertain. Trimming removed 5 bases from V and 4 bases from J, with 13 bases in between. Germline CDR1 and CDR2: SGHTS and YDEGEE. This CDR3 region has 14 residues. The CDR3 nucleotides read TGTGCCAGCAGTTTCACAGCCTACGGAAACACCATATATTTT. It codes for CASSFTAYGNTIYF.

This chain links TRBV6-1 with TRBJ1-1; TRBD1 matches 9 bases. V dropped 8 bases and J dropped 6; count of bases not matched to a gene: 4. There are 12 residues in the CDR3. Germline V lookup: CDR1 MNHNS, CDR2 SASEGT. The CDR3 region is CASWDRVSEAFF. The CDR3, as DNA: TGTGCCAGCTGGGACAGGGTTTCTGAAGCTTTCTTT.

This rearrangement joins TRBV6-1 to TRBJ1-3; perhaps TRBD1 as D (5 bases). The CDR3 has 14 residues. Germline loops: CDR1 MNHNS, CDR2 SASEGT. The V end was cut by 7 bases, the J end by 0 bases, with 10 bases between. Written as DNA, the CDR3 is TGTGCCAGCATAGATAGGGGCTCTGGAAACACCATATATTTT. It codes for CASIDRGSGNTIYF.

CDR3 protein: CASTSRDRMSNQPQHF. In DNA, the CDR3 is TGTGCCAGTACCTCACGGGACAGGATGAGCAATCAGCCCCAGCATTTT. The chain couples TRBV19 to TRBJ1-5; 8 bases map to TRBD1. From germline, CDR1 is LNHDA and CDR2 SQIVND (reference sequence). Germline trimming cut 7 bases from V and 1 base from J; bases unmatched to any gene: 9. The CDR3 spans 16 residues.

This clone was observed once. The chain is built from TRBV19 and TRBJ2-1, with a possible D match to TRBD2 (5 bases). V dropped 3 bases and J dropped 0 bases, with 6 bases sitting between them. The CDR3 length is 14 residues. Germline V CDR1 and CDR2: LNHDA, SQIVND (reference sequence). The CDR3 protein is CASSMGSSYNEQFF. CDR3 coding DNA: TGTGCCAGTAGTATGGGGAGCTCCTACAATGAGCAGTTCTTC.

A single count supports this clone. V is TRBV9 and J is TRBJ1-6; D uncertain. CDR1 is SGDLS, CDR2 YYNGEE, per germline. Trimming cost V 3 bases and J 15 bases, with 7 bases left between them. This CDR3 is 10 amino acids long. The CDR3 DNA follows: TGTGCCAGCAGCGGAAAGGACCTCCACTTT. Amino acid sequence: CASSGKDLHF.

V usage is TRBV2 and J usage is TRBJ1-1; unclear D gene. The CDR3 is made up of 11 amino acids. Germline CDR1 and CDR2: SNHLY and FYNNEI. Trimming took 2 bases from V and 5 from J, leaving 3 bases between them. The CDR3: CASSERTEAFF. CDR3 coding DNA: TGTGCCAGCAGTGAACGGACTGAAGCTTTCTTT. The variable domain in full, with the rest retrieved from reference TRBV2 and TRBJ1-1, is EPEVTQTPSHQVTQMGQEVILRCVPISNHLYFYWYRQILGQKVEFLVSFYNNEISEKSEIFDDQFSVERPDGSNFTLKIRSTKLEDSAMYFCASSERTEAFFGQGTRLTVV.

The chain combines TRBV7-2 with TRBJ2-3, with no clear D. Trimming stripped 0 bases from V and 1 base from J, with 5 bases between. Germline values: CDR1 SGHTA, CDR2 FQGNSA. This CDR3 region has 14 residues. CDR3 protein: CASSLADGTDTQYF. CDR3 nucleotide sequence: TGTGCCAGCAGCTTAGCTGATGGCACAGATACGCAGTATTTT.

The CDR3: CASSLVPGGTEQFF. CDR3 DNA: TGCGCCAGCAGCTTGGTTCCAGGGGGGACCGAGCAGTTCTTC. V and J are TRBV5-1 and TRBJ2-1, with TRBD1 as a possible D gene (7 bases). The CDR3 is 14 residues long. Germline V gene data show CDR1 as SGHRS and CDR2 as YFSETQ. V gave up 0 bases and J gave up 10 bases, with 14 bases separating them.

This clone was counted a few times. The chain combines TRBV18 with TRBJ2-7, with a weak D call TRBD1 (6 bases). The ends were cut back, 3 bases at V and 3 bases at J, with 9 bases in the middle. The germline gives CDR1 KGHSH, CDR2 LQKENI. The CDR3 loop spans 13 amino acids. The CDR3 here is CASSPGALYEQYF. CDR3 in DNA: TGTGCCAGCTCACCGGGGGCCCTCTACGAGCAGTACTTC.

The CDR3 bases are TGTGCCAGTAGCCGCCGGGACAGGGGGTTCGGGGCCAACGTCCTGACTTTC. This gives the protein CASSRRDRGFGANVLTF. The chain links TRBV19 to TRBJ2-6; 11 bases map to TRBD1. V trimming: 6 bases; J trimming: 4 bases; junction bases outside the gene matches: 8. Germline loops: CDR1 LNHDA, CDR2 SQIVND (reference sequence). The CDR3 covers 17 residues. Supplemented by reference TRBV19 and TRBJ2-6, the full variable domain reads DGGITQSPKYLFRKEGQNVTLSCEQNLNHDAMYWYRQDPGQGLRLIYYSQIVNDFQKGDIAEGYSVSREKKESFPLTVTSAQKNPTAFYLCASSRRDRGFGANVLTFGAGSRLTVL.

This clone was counted once. The chain joins TRBV5-1 to TRBJ2-1; perhaps TRBD1 as D (6 bases). V lost 4 bases and J 4 bases, leaving 12 bases between the germline ends. CDR1 is SGHRS, CDR2 YFSETQ, per germline. The CDR3 consists of 14 residues. In DNA, the CDR3 is TGCGCCAGCAGCCCAGGACAGATATACAATGAGCAGTTCTTC. Protein: CASSPGQIYNEQFF.

This clone was detected only once. The chain combines TRBV18 with TRBJ2-7; either TRBD1 or TRBD2 may supply D (6 bases each). V lost 8 bases, J lost 7 bases, and 24 bases lay in between. This CDR3 has 15 amino acids. CDR1 is KGHSH, CDR2 LQKENI, per germline. CDR3 protein: CASAQGRGMGGEQYF. In DNA form, the CDR3 reads TGTGCCAGCGCCCAGGGGCGCGGGATGGGTGGTGAGCAGTACTTC.

The chain employs TRBV5-1 and TRBJ1-1; TRBD1 is a possible D gene (6 bases). With 0 bases removed from V and 4 bases from J, the gap between germline ends came to 10 bases. The CDR3 consists of 14 residues. Germline CDR1 is SGHRS and CDR2 is YFSETQ. The CDR3 loop is CASSLAGEGTEAFF. CDR3 in DNA: TGCGCCAGCAGCTTGGCAGGGGAGGGCACTGAAGCTTTCTTT.

The chain recombines TRBV19 with TRBJ2-7; a possible D gene is TRBD1 (6 bases). Trimming took off 1 base at V and 6 bases at J, with 13 bases between the two ends. Germline V gene lookup returns CDR1 LNHDA and CDR2 SQIVND (reference sequence). The CDR3 covers 14 residues. The CDR3 DNA is TGTGCCAGTAGTATAGGACAGGCCTCGAGCGAGCAGTACTTC. Encoded protein: CASSIGQASSEQYF.

This chain uses TRBV5-6 with TRBJ2-3, with 8 positions matching TRBD1. CDR1 SGHDT and CDR2 YYEEEE come from the germline V gene. Losses at the gene ends were 3 bases for V and 6 bases for J; bases not matched to a gene: 3. The CDR3 runs 13 residues. In DNA, the CDR3 is TGTGCCAGCAGCTCAGGGGGCTGGGATACGCAGTATTTT. Translation gives CASSSGGWDTQYF. Variable domain in full (rest from reference TRBV5-6 and TRBJ2-3): DAGVTQSPTHLIKTRGQQVTLRCSPKSGHDTVSWYQQALGQGPQFIFQYYEEEERQRGNFPDRFSGHQFPNYSSELNVNALLLGDSALYLCASSSGGWDTQYFGPGTRLTVL.

The chain joins TRBV7-2 to TRBJ1-5; D is perhaps TRBD1 (5 bases). This CDR3 is 15 amino acids long. CDR1 and CDR2 from the germline V gene are SGHTA and FQGNSA. Trimming shortened V by 1 base and J by 3 bases, and 10 bases separated the two germline ends. The CDR3 nucleotides read TGTGCCAGCAGCTTAGTTACGGGACCCAATCAGCCCCAGCATTTT. Its translation: CASSLVTGPNQPQHF.

This clone was seen only a few times. J is TRBJ2-5 and V is TRBV2, with D possibly TRBD1 on 5 matching bases. The CDR3 consists of 14 residues. Germline CDR1 is SNHLY and CDR2 is FYNNEI. V lost 5 bases and J 7 bases, leaving 17 bases between the germline ends. The CDR3 is CASSYWLGDGTQYF. DNA for the CDR3: TGTGCCAGCAGTTACTGGCTAGGGGATGGGACCCAGTACTTC.